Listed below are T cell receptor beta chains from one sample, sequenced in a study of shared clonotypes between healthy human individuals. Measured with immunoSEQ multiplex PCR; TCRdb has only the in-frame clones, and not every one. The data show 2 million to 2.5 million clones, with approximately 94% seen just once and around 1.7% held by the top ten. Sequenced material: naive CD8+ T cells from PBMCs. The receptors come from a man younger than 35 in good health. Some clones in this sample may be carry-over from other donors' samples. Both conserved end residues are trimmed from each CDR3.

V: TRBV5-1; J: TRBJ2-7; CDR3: ASSPSGQKSYEQY
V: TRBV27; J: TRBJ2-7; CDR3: ASRQGATDEQY
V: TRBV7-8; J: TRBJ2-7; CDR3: ASSLSGLAGGEQY
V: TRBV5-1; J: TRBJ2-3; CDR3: ASSLGGGESDTQY
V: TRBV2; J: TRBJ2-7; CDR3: ASSGTLLREQY
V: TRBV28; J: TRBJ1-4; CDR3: ASSWGFEVVGEKLF
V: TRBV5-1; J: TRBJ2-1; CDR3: ASSLAGLPNNEQF
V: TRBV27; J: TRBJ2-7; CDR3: ASSATLAGGQYEQY
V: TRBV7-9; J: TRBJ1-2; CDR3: ASSLGDAWIANYGYT
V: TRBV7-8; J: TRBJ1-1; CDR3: ASSYATGQVAEAF
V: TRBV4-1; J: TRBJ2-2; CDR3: ASSQVGGGVGELF
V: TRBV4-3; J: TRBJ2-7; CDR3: ASSQDFAVSYEQY
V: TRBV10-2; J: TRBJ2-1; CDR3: ASKSIEQF
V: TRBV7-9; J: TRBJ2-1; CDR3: ASSLQGGKDEQF
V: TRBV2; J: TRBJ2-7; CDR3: ASTGGVYEQY
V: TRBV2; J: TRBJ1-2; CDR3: ASRSRINYGYT
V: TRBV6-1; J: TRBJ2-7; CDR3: ASSSVEGGEQY
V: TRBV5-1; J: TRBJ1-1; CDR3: ASSFSREMNTEAF
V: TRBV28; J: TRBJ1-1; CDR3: ASSLRQELNTEAF
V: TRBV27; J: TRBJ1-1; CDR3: ASSLRGPNTEAF
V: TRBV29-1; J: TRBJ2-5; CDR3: SGGPEY
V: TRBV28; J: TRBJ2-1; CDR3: ASSSQREGIYNEQF
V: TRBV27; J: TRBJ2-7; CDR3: ASSLTGFYEQY
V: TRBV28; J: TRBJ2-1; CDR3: ASSVFGGAQDNEQF
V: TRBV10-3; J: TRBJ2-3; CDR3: AISGVLAGGSDTQY
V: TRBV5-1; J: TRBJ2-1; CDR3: ASSFTQNGHNEQF
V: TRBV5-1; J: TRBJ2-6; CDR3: ASSLDPGSGANVLT
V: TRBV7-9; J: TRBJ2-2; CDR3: ASSGQLSNTGELF
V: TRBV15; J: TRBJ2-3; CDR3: ATSISRREDTQY
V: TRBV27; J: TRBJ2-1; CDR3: ASRNSPLNEQF
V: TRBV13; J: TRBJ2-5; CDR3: ASSLRDLGKETQY
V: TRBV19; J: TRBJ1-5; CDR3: ASSAPGQGFSNQPQH
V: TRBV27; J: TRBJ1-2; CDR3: ASSLSWSSTTYGYT
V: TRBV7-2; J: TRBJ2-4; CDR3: ASSLEGARLNIQY
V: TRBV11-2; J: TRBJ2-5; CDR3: ASSLWERDRGGETQY
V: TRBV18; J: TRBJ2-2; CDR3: ASSPGAGPNTGELF
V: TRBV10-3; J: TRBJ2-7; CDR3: AISEASGSYEQY
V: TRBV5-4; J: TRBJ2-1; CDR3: ASSSAEGEQF
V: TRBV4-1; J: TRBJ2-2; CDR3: ASSQVRGAAGELF
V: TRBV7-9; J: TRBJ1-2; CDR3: ASSLSGSHGYT
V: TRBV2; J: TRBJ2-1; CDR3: ASRTSGRGGSYNEQF